This T cell receptor beta chain was recorded in a study of blood T cell repertoires in COVID-19. Study as a whole: The samples span acute and convalescent COVID-19 from the United States, Italy and Spain.

In the original processing: Quantification of nucleated cells was approximated via reference gene primer amplification. Produced via immunoSEQ multiplex PCR; TCRdb's table is partial and in-frame only. Clone size and V and J calls were adopted from that table, with D and trimming inferred from the DNA. The sample records under 200,000 clones, 89% being singletons. With 3 bases removed from V and 1 base from J, the gap between germline ends came to 13 bases. Germline V gene lookup returns CDR1 LNHDA and CDR2 SQIVND (reference sequence). This CDR3 has 16 amino acids. Participants spanned ages 18 to 89 years and resided in about 25 US areas.

The chain couples TRBV19 to TRBJ1-5, with D perhaps matching TRBD1 (6 bases). The sequencing input was PBMCs or T cells enriched from blood (not recorded which). This TCR was sampled from a woman aged 18-29 years who had recovered from COVID-19. DNA of the CDR3: TGTGCCAGTAGTATCTCGGGGGGCTTGAGCAATCAGCCCCAGCATTTT. It translates to CASSISGGLSNQPQHF.